Listed here is a single TCR beta chain. Its antigen is not identified. This entry is derived from a study of T-cell memory formation after mild COVID-19. About the research overall: Clusters were largely donor specific. Study-wide results and limits: Balance between CD4 and CD8 was seen in clones contracting day 15 to 85, and a CD4+ lean was seen in later expanders. Nothing confirmed that second-wave clones peaking on day 37 were specific for SARS-CoV-2. Some SARS-CoV-2-responding clones were already detected in memory before infection.

TCRdb called the 5' RACE reads again in MiXCR, with one record for every CDR3 protein. This sample has about half a million distinct CDR3 sequences, with 15% to 20% found just once. V lost 6 bases to trimming and J lost 4 bases, with 12 bases between them. The CDR3 sequence is 13 residues long. Sequences were obtained from PBMCs or a T cell subset sorted from them (not recorded which). The gene calls are TRBV12-3 or TRBV12-4 and TRBJ2-5, with D possibly matching TRBD2 (5 bases). The receptor's source is an adult woman who had mild COVID-19 (a few samples of this study predate the infection). Cell type and time point are not known. The CDR3 loop reads CASSSYRGETQYF. For the CDR3, the DNA is TGTGCCAGCAGCTCTTACCGGGGAGAGACCCAGTACTTC.